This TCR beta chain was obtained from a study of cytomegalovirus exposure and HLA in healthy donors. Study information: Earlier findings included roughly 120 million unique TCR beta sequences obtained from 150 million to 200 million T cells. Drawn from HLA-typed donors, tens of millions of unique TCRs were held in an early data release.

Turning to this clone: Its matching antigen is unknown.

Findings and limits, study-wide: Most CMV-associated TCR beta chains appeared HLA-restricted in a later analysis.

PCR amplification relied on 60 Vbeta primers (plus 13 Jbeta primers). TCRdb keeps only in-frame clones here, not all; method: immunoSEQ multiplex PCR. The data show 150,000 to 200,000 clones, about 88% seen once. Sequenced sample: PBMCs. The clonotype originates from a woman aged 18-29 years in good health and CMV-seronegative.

The CDR3 DNA sequence: TGTGCCAGCAGCCCTCACGGGGGTGGAGGGGAAAAACTGTTTTTT. This gives the protein CASSPHGGGGEKLFF. This chain links TRBV9 with TRBJ1-4; a possible D gene is TRBD1 (5 bases). V lost 4 bases and J 8 bases, leaving 18 bases between the germline ends. Germline V gene lookup returns CDR1 SGDLS and CDR2 YYNGEE. This CDR3 has 15 residues.